This T cell receptor (beta chain) was recovered during a study of PD-L1 blockade in urothelial cancer. At the level of the study: Males with bladder-origin urothelial cancer constituted most of the 29 patients. Blood analysis was done at 3 weeks (second dose) and 6 weeks after treatment began. Blood yielded a median of about 140,000 T cells per sample.

Time point of the sample: pretreatment peripheral blood. The table came from immunoSEQ multiplex PCR; TCRdb's copy has only in-frame clones and leaves some out. The sample records about 45,000 clones, roughly 88% being singletons. Study-wide results and limits: Durable-benefit patients showed greater tumor-associated blood clone expansion at 3 weeks.

Points on this clone: Its antigen is unknown.

The TCR was taken from a donor older than 35 with urothelial cancer. Sequences were derived from PBMCs, sampled around atezolizumab (anti-PD-L1) treatment.

DNA of the CDR3: TGTGCCAGCAGCTTTGGGCAGGGGGTAGATACGCAGTATTTT. Residues: CASSFGQGVDTQYF. The chain joins TRBV5-8 to TRBJ2-3, with 7 bases matching TRBD1. This CDR3 has 14 amino acids. Per germline, CDR1 SGHTS and CDR2 YDEGEE. The trim removed 2 bases at V and 5 bases at J, leaving 5 bases unmatched.